What follows are 3 T cell receptor beta chains derived from one specimen sequenced in a study of regulatory T cells in long-lasting Graves disease. Time point of the sample: persistent/refractory GD, antithyroid drugs over 5 years with positive TRAb. From PBMCs, RNA was extracted and then used to make the TCR library. Building of the TCR beta libraries involved iRepertoire HTBI primers and Arm-PCR of CDR3 regions. One entry per CDR3 protein results from TCRdb running MiXCR on the multiplex PCR reads. In the table there are over 300,000 distinct CDR3 sequences, around a fifth of which are singletons. Source: peripheral blood mononuclear cells (PBMCs), taken when the disease was refractory, from a patient treated with antithyroid drugs. The source of these receptors is a female donor with Graves disease.

The chain has TRBV27 and TRBJ1-2; D perhaps matches TRBD1 (5 bases). Germline loops: CDR1 MNHEY, CDR2 SMNVEV (reference sequence). V lost 5 bases, J lost 13 bases, and 11 bases lay in between. CDR3 length equals 10 residues. As DNA, the CDR3 is TGTGCCAGCAGTCCAGGGTGCTGCACCTTC. Amino acid sequence: CASSPGCCTF.

This clonotype came up many times. The V call is TRBV7-9, the J call TRBJ1-1, with D tentatively TRBD1 (5 bases). CDR3 length equals 17 residues. The germline gives CDR1 SEHNR, CDR2 FQNEAQ (reference sequence). Trimming removed 5 bases at V and 1 base at J, with 20 bases between. This chain's CDR3 is CASSQPALGRGNTEAFF. The CDR3 DNA follows: TGTGCCAGCAGCCAGCCCGCCCTGGGGCGCGGGAACACTGAAGCTTTCTTT.

There are many counts of this clonotype. The DNA of the CDR3 is TGCAGTGCTTCTCCCTTAGTGAGGGGGATCCAGTACTTC. Translating it yields CSASPLVRGIQYF. The chain couples TRBV20-1 to TRBJ2-5, with D possibly being TRBD1 (6 bases). Looked up from germline, CDR1 is DFQATT and CDR2 is SNEGSKA (reference sequence). The CDR3 loop spans 13 amino acids. Trimming took off 5 bases at V and 10 bases at J, with 20 bases between the two ends.